This TCR beta chain was recovered during a study of T cell responses to AZD1222 COVID-19 vaccine. TCRdb's copy holds only in-frame clones and misses some; the assay was immunoSEQ multiplex PCR. Of around 86,000 clones in the sample, roughly 89% are singletons; the top ten hold about 8%. Looked up from germline, CDR1 is SGHDT and CDR2 is YYEEEE. V was trimmed by 3 bases and J by 2 bases, leaving 9 bases between them. This CDR3 contains 14 residues. Note on this clone: Its antigen is currently unknown.

Notes on the study in general: There were repertoire samples only from the period after the peak T cell response.

Sequencing used peripheral blood, obtained on day 0 of AZD1222 vaccination. The chain is built from TRBV5-6 and TRBJ1-5, with a possible D match to TRBD1 (6 bases). The source is an adult in good health. CDR3 nucleotide sequence: TGTGCCAGCAGCTGGGGGGCTCGCAATCAGCCCCAGCATTTT. Residues: CASSWGARNQPQHF.